The next 29 T cell receptor beta chains were all read from a single sample in a study of cytomegalovirus exposure and HLA in healthy donors. PCR used 60 Vbeta primers and 13 Jbeta primers. Sequencing was performed with immunoSEQ multiplex PCR; in TCRdb, only in-frame clones are kept and a portion is missing. The data contain over 150,000 clones, 77% of them singletons. The sequenced sample was PBMCs. Receptors originate from a woman in her 30s in good health and CMV-seropositive.

This clone was seen just once. J is TRBJ1-2 and V is TRBV27; TRBD1 might be the D (5 bases). CDR3 length: 13 residues. CDR1 is MNHEY, CDR2 SMNVEV, per germline (reference sequence). Trimming shortened V by 3 bases and J by 3 bases, and 8 bases separated the two germline ends. CDR3 residues: CASSLIGDYGYTF. DNA for the CDR3: TGTGCCAGCAGTTTGATAGGGGACTATGGCTACACCTTC.

The chain combines TRBV4-1 with TRBJ2-7; TRBD1 matches 9 bases. CDR3 length equals 15 residues. In germline, CDR1 is MGHRA, CDR2 YSYEKL. Trimming took 4 bases from V and 0 from J; bases not matched to a gene: 4. The CDR3 DNA reads as TGCGCCAGCAGCCTAGGACAGGGGTACTCCTACGAGCAGTACTTC. It translates to CASSLGQGYSYEQYF.

The J gene is TRBJ2-7, the V gene TRBV18; the match to TRBD2 covers 8 bases. Germline loops: CDR1 KGHSH, CDR2 LQKENI. J was trimmed by 2 bases and V by 6 bases; bases with no gene match: 12. The CDR3 contains 16 residues. CDR3: CASSLSSGLVPYEQYF. For the CDR3, the DNA is TGTGCCAGCTCGTTATCTTCGGGACTAGTGCCCTACGAGCAGTACTTC.

The J gene is TRBJ2-1, the V gene TRBV28, with TRBD2 as a possible D gene (7 bases). The length of the CDR3 is 16 residues. V was clipped by 6 bases and J by 6 bases, with 21 bases between them. Germline V gene data show CDR1 as MDHEN and CDR2 as SYDVKM. The CDR3 here is CASRRKGGRFSNEQFF. In nucleotides, the CDR3 is TGTGCCAGCAGACGGAAGGGGGGGAGGTTCAGCAATGAGCAGTTCTTC.

The V gene is TRBV5-4, the J gene TRBJ1-3; 7 nucleotides line up with TRBD1. This CDR3 spans 15 amino acids. Germline V CDR1 and CDR2: SGHNT, YYREEE (reference sequence). The trim removed 3 bases at V and 2 bases at J, leaving 5 bases unmatched. CDR3: CASSWMTGTGNTIYF. For the CDR3, the DNA is TGTGCCAGCAGCTGGATGACAGGGACTGGAAACACCATATATTTT. Looking up the rest from reference TRBV5-4 and TRBJ1-3 gives the full variable domain: ETGVTQSPTHLIKTRGQQVTLRCSSQSGHNTVSWYQQALGQGPQFIFQYYREEENGRGNFPPRFSGLQFPNYSSELNVNALELDDSALYLCASSWMTGTGNTIYFGEGSWLTVV.

This clone was observed a few times. The chain combines TRBV11-3 with TRBJ2-2, with no clear D. Trimming took off 2 bases at V and 0 bases at J, with 4 bases between the two ends. Germline V gene data show CDR1 as SGHNT and CDR2 as YENEEA. The CDR3 totals 14 residues. CDR3 sequence reads: CASSLTANTGELFF. The DNA of the CDR3 is TGTGCCAGCAGCTTAACAGCGAACACCGGGGAGCTGTTTTTT.

V gene TRBV4-2 combines with J gene TRBJ1-1; D ambiguous. Germline V gene data show CDR1 as LGHNA and CDR2 as YNFKEQ. The CDR3 runs to 11 residues. Trimming left V 1 base short and J 6 bases short, with 3 bases between. CDR3 nucleotide sequence: TGTGCCAGCAGCCAAGTCTCTGAAGCTTTCTTT. This codes for CASSQVSEAFF.

V usage is TRBV2 and J usage is TRBJ2-7; 8 bases match TRBD1. V lost 7 bases, J lost 2 bases, and 7 bases stayed unmatched. This CDR3 is 14 amino acids long. Germline CDR1 and CDR2: SNHLY and FYNNEI. The CDR3 loop reads CASKVGQGTYEQYF. DNA for the CDR3: TGTGCCAGCAAGGTTGGACAGGGTACCTACGAGCAGTACTTC.

The V call is TRBV10-3, the J call TRBJ2-7; D uncertain. The V gene's germline CDR1 is ENHRY and CDR2 SYGVKD. V was cut by 2 bases and J by 6 bases, with 8 bases left in between. The CDR3 covers 12 residues. CDR3 sequence: CAISEPTSEQYF. DNA for the CDR3: TGTGCCATCAGTGAGCCGACTTCCGAGCAGTACTTC.

The rearrangement links TRBV27 to TRBJ2-4; no clear D gene. This CDR3 is built from 14 residues. V lost 0 bases and J 4 bases, leaving 7 bases between the germline ends. Germline V CDR1 and CDR2: MNHEY, SMNVEV (reference sequence). The CDR3 nucleotides read TGTGCCAGCAGTTTATCGCGAGTAAAAAACATTCAGTACTTC. As protein: CASSLSRVKNIQYF.

This clone was seen only a few times. This chain joins TRBV7-9 and TRBJ2-2; D is unclear. CDR1 and CDR2 from the germline V gene are SEHNR and FQNEAQ (reference sequence). The germline V and J ends were trimmed by 5 bases and 3 bases, with 4 bases remaining between them. The length of the CDR3 is 12 residues. The CDR3 here is CASSRDTGELFF. CDR3 nucleotides: TGTGCCAGCAGCCGGGACACCGGGGAGCTGTTTTTT.

This clone was seen only a few times. Written as DNA, the CDR3 is TGTGCCTGGAGTACAGGGGGTCCTGGAAACACCATATATTTT. It translates to CAWSTGGPGNTIYF. The rearrangement links TRBV30 to TRBJ1-3, with 8 bases identical to TRBD1. The V segment lost 2 bases and the J segment 2 bases; nucleotides outside the gene matches: 2. The germline gives CDR1 GTSNPN, CDR2 SVGIG (reference sequence). The CDR3 sequence is 14 residues long.

This rearrangement joins TRBV19 to TRBJ1-2; D is possibly TRBD1 (6 bases). Germline V gene data show CDR1 as LNHDA and CDR2 as SQIVND (reference sequence). V was cut by 6 bases and J by 4 bases, with 21 bases left in between. This CDR3 comprises 16 residues. The DNA of the CDR3 is TGTGCCAGTAGATTGGGGACGGGGACAATTACCTATGGCTACACCTTC. This codes for CASRLGTGTITYGYTF. Looking up the rest from reference TRBV19 and TRBJ1-2 gives the full variable domain: DGGITQSPKYLFRKEGQNVTLSCEQNLNHDAMYWYRQDPGQGLRLIYYSQIVNDFQKGDIAEGYSVSREKKESFPLTVTSAQKNPTAFYLCASRLGTGTITYGYTFGSGTRLTVV.

CDR3 bases: TGTGCCAGCAGGGGGGGGGACAGGGCGAACTATGGCTACACCTTC. Its translation: CASRGGDRANYGYTF. This chain joins TRBV28 and TRBJ1-2; 9 bases are a match to TRBD1. Germline CDR1 and CDR2: MDHEN and SYDVKM. The CDR3 sequence is 15 residues long. Trimming at V came to 6 bases and at J to 2 bases, leaving 7 bases not matched to a gene.

The V and J genes are TRBV19 and TRBJ2-3; maybe TRBD1 (5 bases). Germline CDR1 is LNHDA and CDR2 is SQIVND (reference sequence). Trimming shortened V by 2 bases and J by 3 bases, and 12 bases separated the two germline ends. The CDR3 sequence is 15 residues long. CDR3 nucleotide sequence: TGTGCCAGTAGTATACCCAGGGCAGAAACAGATACGCAGTATTTT. This codes for CASSIPRAETDTQYF.

The chain employs TRBV6-7 and TRBJ2-7; perhaps TRBD2 as D (6 bases). TRBV6-7 is an ORF, and what it does is uncertain. The CDR3 consists of 14 residues. The V gene lost 4 bases and the J gene lost 4 bases, with 14 bases spanning the gap. The CDR3 spells CASSWTGRTYEQYF. In DNA form, the CDR3 reads TGTGCCAGCAGTTGGACCGGGAGAACTTACGAGCAGTACTTC.

This clone was counted a single time. The chain is built from TRBV5-1 and TRBJ2-1; 12 nucleotides align to TRBD2. V was pared by 4 bases and J by 7 bases, with 6 bases of the junction left unmatched. The CDR3 consists of 15 residues. Germline lookup yields CDR1 SGHRS and CDR2 YFSETQ. The DNA of the CDR3 is TGCGCCAGCAGCCAGCTAGCGGGAGGGGCGAATGAGCAGTTCTTC. Protein sequence: CASSQLAGGANEQFF.

This clone was detected only once. The V and J genes are TRBV5-4 and TRBJ2-7, with TRBD2 identical over 12 bases. Germline V gene lookup returns CDR1 SGHNT and CDR2 YYREEE (reference sequence). This CDR3 is built from 15 residues. V trimming: 4 bases; J trimming: 2 bases; junction bases outside the gene matches: 4. CDR3 coding DNA: TGTGCCAGCAGCCCGGGACTAGCGGGTACCTACGAGCAGTACTTC. Its translation: CASSPGLAGTYEQYF.

The rearrangement uses TRBV7-3 and TRBJ1-2; possibly TRBD1 for D (5 bases). Germline CDR1 and CDR2: SGHTA and FQGTGA. The ends were cut back, 3 bases at V and 4 bases at J, with 9 bases in the middle. The CDR3 spans 13 residues. The CDR3 DNA follows: TGTGCCAGCAGCTTGGGGACTCCCTATGGCTACACCTTC. It is translated as CASSLGTPYGYTF. Combining the CDR3 with reference TRBV7-3 and TRBJ1-2 gives the whole variable domain GAGVSQTPSNKVTEKGKYVELRCDPISGHTALYWYRQSLGQGPEFLIYFQGTGAADDSGLPNDRFFAVRPEGSVSTLKIQRTERGDSAVYLCASSLGTPYGYTFGSGTRLTVV.

This chain joins TRBV28 and TRBJ2-7; possibly TRBD2 for D (5 bases). CDR3 length: 13 residues. CDR1 is MDHEN, CDR2 SYDVKM, per germline. V lost 4 bases, J lost 6 bases, and 13 bases lay in between. CDR3 in DNA: TGTGCCAGCAGTTCAAGGACTTTGGGCGAGCAGTACTTC. The encoded protein is CASSSRTLGEQYF.

This chain uses TRBV29-1 with TRBJ1-1; D may be TRBD1 (6 bases). CDR1 is SQVTM and CDR2 is ANQGSEA in the germline V gene. There are 11 residues in the CDR3. Trimming shortened V by 5 bases and J by 6 bases, and 10 bases separated the two germline ends. The CDR3 protein is CSVSRGAEAFF. The CDR3 nucleotides are TGCAGCGTTTCCAGGGGCGCTGAAGCTTTCTTT.

The chain couples TRBV30 to TRBJ1-4, with 12 bases that match TRBD1. Germline loops: CDR1 GTSNPN, CDR2 SVGIG (reference sequence). The CDR3 has 13 residues. The V segment lost 8 bases and the J segment 7 bases; nucleotides outside the gene matches: 5. The chain's CDR3 is CAGTGGGSEKLFF. CDR3 nucleotide sequence: TGTGCCGGGACAGGGGGCGGAAGTGAAAAACTGTTTTTT.

This chain uses TRBV5-1 with TRBJ1-3; 11 bases fit TRBD1. The CDR3 runs to 19 residues. V trimming: 2 bases; J trimming: 3 bases; junction bases outside the gene matches: 13. Germline CDR1 and CDR2: SGHRS and YFSETQ. CDR3 residues: CASSFGWTGGTSLGNTIYF. The CDR3 DNA sequence: TGCGCCAGCAGCTTCGGGTGGACAGGGGGCACTTCGCTTGGAAACACCATATATTTT.

The J gene is TRBJ2-1, the V gene TRBV7-9; 7 nucleotides line up with TRBD1. Germline V gene data show CDR1 as SEHNR and CDR2 as FQNEAQ (reference sequence). CDR3 length: 15 residues. V gave up 5 bases and J gave up 7 bases; unmatched junction bases: 11. The DNA for the CDR3 is TGTGCCAGCAGCCCCAGGGGGAGCAGCGGAAATGAGCAGTTCTTC. Translating gives CASSPRGSSGNEQFF.

CDR3 sequence reads: CASSVGAPDTQYF. CDR3 DNA: TGTGCCAGCAGCGTAGGGGCTCCAGATACGCAGTATTTT. The rearrangement joins TRBV9 to TRBJ2-3; no firm D call. The germline V gene encodes CDR1 SGDLS and CDR2 YYNGEE. The CDR3 covers 13 residues. With 0 bases removed from V and 4 bases from J, the gap between germline ends came to 6 bases.

This chain connects TRBV10-2 to TRBJ2-7, with D unclear. In germline, CDR1 is WSHSY, CDR2 SAAADI. V was shortened by 4 bases and J by 0 bases, with 10 bases between the two germline ends. This CDR3 comprises 14 residues. CDR3 DNA sequence: TGCGCCAGCAGTGCTGTGCGTGGCTCCTACGAGCAGTACTTC. Its protein is CASSAVRGSYEQYF.

The chain couples TRBV11-3 to TRBJ2-7, with 10 bases fitting TRBD2. The V segment lost 5 bases and the J segment 5 bases; nucleotides outside the gene matches: 15. The CDR3 consists of 17 residues. Germline V lookup: CDR1 SGHNT, CDR2 YENEEA. The CDR3 nucleotides read TGTGCCAGCAGCCTACCTTACTATAGCGGGAGGAGCGACGAGCAGTACTTC. Translating gives CASSLPYYSGRSDEQYF.

The V gene is TRBV5-1, the J gene TRBJ2-3, with TRBD1 matching over 10 bases. V trimming: 3 bases; J trimming: 4 bases; junction bases outside the gene matches: 5. The CDR3 sequence is 15 residues long. Germline V gene data show CDR1 as SGHRS and CDR2 as YFSETQ. CDR3 residues: CASSSGQGGADTQYF. The DNA for the CDR3 is TGCGCCAGCAGCTCTGGACAGGGGGGAGCAGATACGCAGTATTTT.

The rearrangement uses TRBV28 and TRBJ2-7, with TRBD1 matching over 8 bases. V was pared by 5 bases and J by 6 bases, with 12 bases of the junction left unmatched. Per germline, CDR1 MDHEN and CDR2 SYDVKM. The CDR3 extends over 15 amino acids. CDR3 coding DNA: TGTGCCAGCAGTATCTGGACAGGGCCAGGGGTCGAGCAGTACTTC. Translation gives CASSIWTGPGVEQYF. Full variable domain (outside the CDR3, taken from reference TRBV28 and TRBJ2-7): DVKVTQSSRYLVKRTGEKVFLECVQDMDHENMFWYRQDPGLGLRLIYFSYDVKMKEKGDIPEGYSVSREKKERFSLILESASTNQTSMYLCASSIWTGPGVEQYFGPGTRLTVT.